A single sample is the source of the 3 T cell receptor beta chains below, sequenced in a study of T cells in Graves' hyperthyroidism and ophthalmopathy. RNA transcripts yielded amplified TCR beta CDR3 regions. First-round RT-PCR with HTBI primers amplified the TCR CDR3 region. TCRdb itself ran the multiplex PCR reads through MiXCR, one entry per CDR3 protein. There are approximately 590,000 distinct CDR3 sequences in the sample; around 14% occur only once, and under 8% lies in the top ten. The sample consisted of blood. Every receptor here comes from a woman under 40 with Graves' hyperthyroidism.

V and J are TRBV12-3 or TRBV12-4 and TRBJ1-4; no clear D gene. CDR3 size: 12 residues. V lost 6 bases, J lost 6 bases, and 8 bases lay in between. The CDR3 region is CASRTGYEKLFF. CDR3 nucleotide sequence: TGTGCCAGCAGAACGGGTTATGAAAAACTGTTTTTT.

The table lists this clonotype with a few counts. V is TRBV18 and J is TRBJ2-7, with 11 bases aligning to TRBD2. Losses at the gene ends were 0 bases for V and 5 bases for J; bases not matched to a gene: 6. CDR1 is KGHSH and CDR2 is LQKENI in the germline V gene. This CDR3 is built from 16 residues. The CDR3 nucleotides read TGTGCCAGCTCACCACCTCTAGCGGGAGGATTCCACGAGCAGTACTTC. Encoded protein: CASSPPLAGGFHEQYF.

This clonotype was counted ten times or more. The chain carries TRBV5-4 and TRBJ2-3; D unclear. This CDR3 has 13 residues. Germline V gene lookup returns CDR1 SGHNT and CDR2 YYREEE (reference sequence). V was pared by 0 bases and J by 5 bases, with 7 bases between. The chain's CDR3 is CASSLVIEDTQYF. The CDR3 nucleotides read TGTGCCAGCAGCTTGGTGATAGAAGATACGCAGTATTTT.